Listed below are T cell receptor beta chains from one sample, sequenced in a study of blood T cell repertoires in COVID-19. Sequenced by immunoSEQ multiplex PCR; TCRdb stores in-frame clones only, minus some. Of under 350,000 clones in the sample, about 89% were seen once. Sequenced input: PBMCs or T cells enriched from blood (not recorded which). Source of these receptors: a young woman who had recovered from COVID-19. Each CDR3 is given with its conserved first and last residue.

j_gene,v_gene,CDR3aa
TRBJ2-2,TRBV9,CASSVGPSTGELFF
TRBJ2-7,TRBV5-5,CASSLSNRFAYEQYF
TRBJ2-7,TRBV5-6,CASSLVGTGPSYEQYF
TRBJ1-4,TRBV7-8,CASSLTWGPNEKLFF
TRBJ1-5,TRBV18,CASSPLQGSSGQPQHF
TRBJ2-2,TRBV28,CASSLILAVNTGELFF
TRBJ1-1,TRBV5-1,CASSLVQMNTEAFF
TRBJ2-7,TRBV13,CATSQASGSYEQYF
TRBJ2-2,TRBV29-1,CSVAGTSSANTGELFF
TRBJ2-3,TRBV6-8,CASSTPLLAIYRTDTQYF
TRBJ2-7,TRBV11-2,CASSPSSAWTANEQYF
TRBJ2-7,TRBV19,CASRGQSYEQYF
TRBJ2-1,TRBV19,CASRTGGNNNEQFF
TRBJ2-3,TRBV11-3,CASSLEVGGPGGTDTQYF
TRBJ2-5,TRBV15,CATSREDSRAETQYF
TRBJ2-3,TRBV5-8,CASSLEGRGADTQYF
TRBJ1-6,TRBV30,CAWRGGSNSPLHF
TRBJ2-7,TRBV7-9,CASSLVSYEQYF